This T cell receptor (beta chain) was obtained from a study of blood T cell repertoires in COVID-19. Study-wide background: There were acute and convalescent COVID-19 samples, and they came from the United States, Italy and Spain.

The participants were between roughly 18 and 89 years old and came from 24 US areas. Assignment of participants to cohorts was predicated upon participant-reported clinical history. V was trimmed by 6 bases and J by 4 bases, leaving 13 bases between them. Germline V gene sequence: CDR1 SGHRS, CDR2 YFSETQ. The CDR3 contains 14 residues. As originally analysed: Reference gene primer amplification yielded estimated nucleated cell counts. The data were produced by immunoSEQ multiplex PCR, yet TCRdb's version contains in-frame clones alone and is incomplete. That table is the source of V, J and clone size, and D and trimming were worked out from the DNA. This table has approximately 200,000 clones, 80% to 90% appearing once.

The sample comprised PBMCs or T cells enriched from blood (not recorded which). The TCR sequence derives from a woman aged 30 to 39 who had been exposed to COVID-19. This chain links TRBV5-1 with TRBJ2-2, with D tentatively TRBD1 (6 bases). In nucleotides, the CDR3 is TGCGCCAGCAACCCTACAGGGTTCACCGGGGAGCTGTTTTTT. This translates into CASNPTGFTGELFF.